A selection of T cell receptor beta chains follows, all from one sample in a study of CD8+ T cells in alopecia areata. Sequenced by immunoSEQ multiplex PCR; TCRdb stores in-frame clones only, minus some. Here the sample spans some 170,000 clones, around 71% being singletons. The sample in question was CD8+ T cells sorted from blood, obtained at week 0. The origin of the receptors is a human donor with alopecia areata. CDR3s include the opening cysteine and the closing phenylalanine or tryptophan. D genes are given only for firm matches. Clone size is not always given. Where it is, it says once, few, many or a class for expanded clones.

V gene,clone size,J gene,D gene,CDR3 protein,CDR3 DNA
TRBV11-2,.,TRBJ2-3,TRBD2,CASSPRSGGPTDTQYF,TGTGCCAGCAGCCCCCGGTCGGGGGGGCCGACAGATACGCAGTATTTT
TRBV7-9,.,TRBJ2-5,.,CASSLPSVGRWETQYF,TGTGCCAGCAGCCTACCCTCGGTGGGGCGTTGGGAGACCCAGTACTTC
TRBV6-5,once,TRBJ2-7,TRBD2,CASSVGTSAYYEQYF,TGTGCCAGCAGTGTTGGGACTAGCGCGTACTACGAGCAGTACTTC
TRBV9,.,TRBJ1-6,.,CASRAGTHNSPLHF,TGTGCCAGCAGGGCCGGGACACATAATTCACCCCTCCACTTT
TRBV29-1,few,TRBJ2-1,TRBD1,CSVCTGGNEQFF,TGCAGCGTGTGTACAGGGGGCAATGAGCAGTTCTTC
TRBV27,.,TRBJ1-5,TRBD1,CASSIIQPTVRQGNVQPQHF,TGTGCCAGCAGCATTATCCAGCCGACAGTCCGACAGGGGAATGTTCAGCCCCAGCATTTT
TRBV6-5,.,TRBJ1-2,.,CASSAWTLSGYTF,TGTGCCAGCAGCGCCTGGACACTCTCTGGCTACACCTTC
TRBV6-6,.,TRBJ2-7,TRBD2,CASSRGVYEQYF,TGTGCCAGTTCGCGGGGGGTTTACGAGCAGTACTTC
TRBV29-1,.,TRBJ1-2,.,CSVEDLQGGAGYTF,TGCAGCGTTGAAGATCTTCAGGGAGGCGCTGGCTACACCTTC
TRBV30,.,TRBJ2-7,TRBD2,CAWTNAGDEQYF,TGTGCCTGGACAAACGCGGGGGACGAGCAGTACTTC
TRBV5-1,.,TRBJ2-2,.,CASSLGAGHNTGELFF,TGCGCCAGCAGCTTGGGGGCAGGGCATAACACCGGGGAGCTGTTTTTT
TRBV4-1,few,TRBJ1-1,.,CASSQDYTAPNTEAFF,TGCGCCAGCAGCCAAGACTACACGGCCCCGAACACTGAAGCTTTCTTT
TRBV27,.,TRBJ1-1,.,CASSFGGVDTEAFF,TGTGCCAGCAGTTTTGGGGGGGTGGACACTGAAGCTTTCTTT
TRBV9,few,TRBJ2-7,.,CASSVGATYEQYF,TGTGCCAGCAGCGTAGGAGCCACCTACGAGCAGTACTTC
TRBV13,.,TRBJ2-7,TRBD1,CASSSGTVAYEQYF,TGTGCCAGCAGCTCCGGGACAGTAGCCTACGAGCAGTACTTC
TRBV5-6,.,TRBJ1-2,.,CASSPGSTYGYTF,TGTGCCAGCAGCCCCGGGTCTACCTATGGCTACACCTTC
TRBV19,.,TRBJ1-6,TRBD1,CASSSIRDREDSPLHF,TGTGCCAGTAGTTCTATAAGGGACAGGGAAGATTCACCCCTCCACTTT
TRBV19,.,TRBJ2-7,.,CASSAGSGGYEQYF,TGTGCCAGTAGTGCTGGGAGCGGAGGCTACGAGCAGTACTTC
TRBV29-1,few,TRBJ1-5,.,CSVEWGRDQPQHF,TGCAGCGTTGAATGGGGCAGGGATCAGCCCCAGCATTTT
TRBV5-1,.,TRBJ2-3,.,CASSLTDRPRNTDTQYF,TGCGCCAGCAGCTTAACCGACCGACCCCGCAACACAGATACGCAGTATTTT
TRBV5-1,.,TRBJ1-3,.,CASRDQGVSGNTIYF,TGCGCCAGCCGTGACCAAGGGGTCTCTGGAAACACCATATATTTT
TRBV14,.,TRBJ1-2,.,CASSQLGETSYGYTF,TGTGCCAGCAGCCAATTAGGAGAGACGAGCTATGGCTACACCTTC
TRBV2,.,TRBJ2-1,.,CATTERLGGNEQFF,TGTGCCACCACGGAGAGGCTAGGGGGCAATGAGCAGTTCTTC
TRBV6-5,.,TRBJ1-1,TRBD1,CASSGTGVSEAFF,TGTGCCAGCAGTGGGACAGGAGTATCTGAAGCTTTCTTT
TRBV12-5,.,TRBJ2-7,.,CASGTNLYEQYF,TGTGCTAGTGGCACAAACTTATACGAGCAGTACTTC
TRBV13,few,TRBJ2-5,.,CASSLEGETQYF,TGTGCCAGCAGCTTAGAAGGAGAGACCCAGTACTTC
TRBV7-9,few,TRBJ1-2,TRBD1,CASSSRPNRGTGGSRGYTF,TGTGCCAGCAGCTCGCGACCTAATAGAGGGACAGGGGGCTCGCGGGGCTACACCTTC
TRBV5-1,.,TRBJ2-2,.,CASSLDGLQGIPATGELFF,TGCGCCAGCAGCTTGGACGGTCTCCAGGGGATTCCCGCGACCGGGGAGCTGTTTTTT
TRBV5-1,.,TRBJ2-3,.,CASSLRTESDTQYF,TGCGCCAGCAGCTTGCGGACTGAATCAGATACGCAGTATTTT
TRBV7-9,.,TRBJ2-7,.,CASRGRDRADGEQYF,TGTGCCAGCAGAGGGAGGGACAGAGCGGATGGGGAGCAGTACTTC
TRBV27,few,TRBJ1-2,TRBD1,CASSIGQGGGYTF,TGTGCCAGCAGTATCGGACAGGGTGGTGGCTACACCTTC
TRBV11-2,.,TRBJ2-3,.,CASSLFGGTDTQYF,TGTGCCAGCAGCTTATTTGGGGGGACAGATACGCAGTATTTT
TRBV12-5,.,TRBJ2-7,.,CASGLETFDGVGAYEQYF,TGTGCTAGTGGTTTGGAAACCTTCGACGGGGTTGGGGCCTACGAGCAGTACTTC
TRBV6-5,.,TRBJ1-5,.,CASSYERTNQPQHF,TGTGCCAGCAGTTATGAACGTACCAATCAGCCCCAGCATTTT
TRBV7-9,.,TRBJ1-1,.,CASSLDGRGFLLSTEAFF,TGTGCCAGCAGCTTAGATGGGCGCGGGTTCTTGTTGAGCACTGAAGCTTTCTTT
TRBV15,.,TRBJ1-6,TRBD1,CATSRDQGAASPLHF,TGTGCCACCAGCAGAGATCAGGGGGCGGCCTCACCCCTCCACTTT
TRBV19,.,TRBJ1-5,.,CASSIFGQPQHF,TGTGCCAGTAGTATCTTCGGTCAGCCCCAGCATTTT
TRBV19,once,TRBJ2-7,.,CASSIDLGSEQYF,TGTGCCAGTAGTATAGATCTGGGCAGTGAGCAGTACTTC
TRBV7-8,few,TRBJ2-2,.,CASSLYPGELFF,TGTGCCAGCAGCTTATACCCCGGGGAGCTGTTTTTT
TRBV10-1,.,TRBJ1-5,.,CASRSNYQPQHF,TGCGCCAGCCGGTCAAACTACCAGCCCCAGCATTTT
TRBV6-5,.,TRBJ1-6,.,CASTEGLGSPLHF,TGTGCCAGCACTGAGGGGTTGGGTTCACCCCTCCACTTT
TRBV27,.,TRBJ1-1,.,CASSATTTTEAFF,TGTGCCAGCAGTGCAACTACTACCACTGAAGCTTTCTTT
TRBV4-1,.,TRBJ1-2,TRBD1,CASSQRQGRYYGYTF,TGCGCCAGCAGCCAGAGACAGGGAAGGTACTATGGCTACACCTTC
TRBV14,.,TRBJ2-2,.,CASSLTPPHTGELFF,TGTGCCAGCAGCCTCACTCCCCCCCACACCGGGGAGCTGTTTTTT
TRBV7-9,.,TRBJ2-7,TRBD1,CAVRQGGYEQYF,TGTGCCGTCCGACAGGGTGGTTACGAGCAGTACTTC
TRBV29-1,few,TRBJ2-1,.,CSVDPGAGNEQFF,TGCAGCGTGGATCCGGGGGCGGGCAATGAGCAGTTCTTC
TRBV29-1,.,TRBJ2-1,.,CSVGELYSYNEQFF,TGCAGCGTCGGAGAGCTTTACTCCTACAATGAGCAGTTCTTC
TRBV5-1,.,TRBJ2-6,TRBD1,CASSSGQGGGANVLTF,TGCGCCAGCAGCTCCGGACAGGGTGGTGGGGCCAACGTCCTGACTTTC
TRBV29-1,.,TRBJ2-7,.,CSVYASEQYF,TGCAGCGTTTATGCGAGCGAGCAGTACTTC
TRBV5-1,.,TRBJ2-7,TRBD1,CASSSETGIYEQYF,TGCGCCAGCAGCTCAGAGACAGGGATCTACGAGCAGTACTTC
TRBV29-1,.,TRBJ2-1,TRBD1,CSVDGTAGKLGAYNEQFF,TGCAGCGTTGACGGGACAGCAGGAAAACTAGGTGCCTACAATGAGCAGTTCTTC
TRBV29-1,.,TRBJ2-7,TRBD1,CSVDRGAEQYF,TGCAGCGTGGACAGGGGGGCCGAGCAGTACTTC
TRBV7-9,.,TRBJ1-1,.,CASSPEWGGTEAFF,TGTGCCAGCAGCCCCGAATGGGGTGGCACTGAAGCTTTCTTT
TRBV4-2,.,TRBJ1-4,TRBD1,CASSQAGTGDEKLFF,TGTGCCAGCAGCCAAGCCGGGACAGGGGATGAAAAACTGTTTTTT
TRBV6-5,few,TRBJ1-1,.,CASRSWTEAFF,TGTGCCAGCAGAAGTTGGACTGAAGCTTTCTTT
TRBV6-5,.,TRBJ1-6,TRBD1,CASSYGTDLNSPLHF,TGTGCCAGCAGTTACGGGACAGACCTAAATTCACCCCTCCACTTT
TRBV12-5,.,TRBJ1-2,.,CASGLPTRYTF,TGTGCTAGTGGTTTACCGACACGCTACACCTTC
TRBV2,.,TRBJ1-1,.,CASNFRAYTEAFF,TGTGCCAGCAATTTCAGGGCTTACACTGAAGCTTTCTTT
TRBV6-6,.,TRBJ2-7,TRBD1,CASSYEAGGADKYF,TGTGCCAGCAGTTACGAGGCAGGGGGCGCGGACAAGTACTTC